Listed below are T cell receptor beta chains from one sample, sequenced in a study of shared clonotypes between healthy human individuals. Sequencing used immunoSEQ multiplex PCR; TCRdb keeps in-frame clones, though not all of them. The profile shows 1.5 million to 2.5 million clones, 85% to 95% of them singletons. Sequences were obtained from naive CD8+ T cells sorted from blood. These receptors all come from a man aged 18 to 29 in good health. Both conserved end residues are part of each CDR3. D genes are given only for firm matches. A clone size is listed for some rows: how often the clone was seen (once, few, many), or a class if it is expanded.

v_gene: TRBV28
j_gene: TRBJ2-1
d_gene: TRBD2
abundance: -
CDR3aa: CASSLLAGGPNEQFF
CDR3nt: TGTGCCAGCAGTCTGCTAGCGGGGGGGCCAAATGAGCAGTTCTTC

v_gene: TRBV6-4
j_gene: TRBJ1-1
d_gene: -
abundance: -
CDR3aa: CASRPRQGVGEAFF
CDR3nt: TGTGCCAGCAGGCCCCGTCAGGGAGTCGGTGAAGCTTTCTTT

v_gene: TRBV19
j_gene: TRBJ2-1
d_gene: -
abundance: -
CDR3aa: CASSITSDTWSLFHNEQFF
CDR3nt: TGTGCCAGTAGTATTACATCGGACACATGGTCATTATTCCACAATGAGCAGTTCTTC

v_gene: TRBV19
j_gene: TRBJ1-5
d_gene: -
abundance: -
CDR3aa: CASSSQTWGGNQPQHF
CDR3nt: TGTGCCAGTAGTTCTCAAACGTGGGGTGGCAATCAGCCCCAGCATTTT

v_gene: TRBV4-1
j_gene: TRBJ2-7
d_gene: -
abundance: -
CDR3aa: CASSQGQSTYEQYF
CDR3nt: TGCGCCAGCAGCCAAGGACAGTCCACCTACGAGCAGTACTTC

v_gene: TRBV5-5
j_gene: TRBJ2-3
d_gene: -
abundance: -
CDR3aa: CASSFWTTDTQYF
CDR3nt: TGTGCCAGCAGCTTTTGGACCACAGATACGCAGTATTTT

v_gene: TRBV5-1
j_gene: TRBJ2-5
d_gene: -
abundance: -
CDR3aa: CASSLVGSWGETQYF
CDR3nt: TGCGCCAGCAGCTTGGTGGGGTCCTGGGGGGAGACCCAGTACTTC

v_gene: TRBV5-6
j_gene: TRBJ1-1
d_gene: TRBD1
abundance: -
CDR3aa: CASSLFTGDLNTEAFF
CDR3nt: TGTGCCAGCAGCTTGTTTACAGGGGACCTGAACACTGAAGCTTTCTTT

v_gene: TRBV4-2
j_gene: TRBJ2-7
d_gene: -
abundance: -
CDR3aa: CASSQDRASSYEQYF
CDR3nt: TGTGCCAGCAGCCAAGATCGGGCCAGTTCCTACGAGCAGTACTTC

v_gene: TRBV14
j_gene: TRBJ2-7
d_gene: TRBD2
abundance: -
CDR3aa: CASSVLAGLHEQYF
CDR3nt: TGTGCCAGCAGCGTACTAGCGGGACTCCACGAGCAGTACTTC

v_gene: TRBV27
j_gene: TRBJ2-3
d_gene: -
abundance: few
CDR3aa: CASSLASTDTQYF
CDR3nt: TGTGCCAGCAGTTTAGCCAGCACAGATACGCAGTATTTT

v_gene: TRBV6-5
j_gene: TRBJ2-5
d_gene: TRBD1
abundance: once
CDR3aa: CASSPTGVRETQYF
CDR3nt: TGTGCCAGCAGTCCTACAGGGGTGAGAGAGACCCAGTACTTC

v_gene: TRBV6-5
j_gene: TRBJ2-1
d_gene: -
abundance: -
CDR3aa: CASSYSRGGHEQFF
CDR3nt: TGTGCCAGCAGTTACTCGAGGGGGGGCCATGAGCAGTTCTTC

v_gene: TRBV5-5
j_gene: TRBJ2-7
d_gene: -
abundance: -
CDR3aa: CASSLALDYEQYF
CDR3nt: TGTGCCAGCAGCTTGGCGCTAGACTACGAGCAGTACTTC

v_gene: TRBV19
j_gene: TRBJ1-5
d_gene: -
abundance: once
CDR3aa: CASSPDYSNQPQHF
CDR3nt: TGTGCCAGTAGTCCTGATTATAGCAATCAGCCCCAGCATTTT

v_gene: TRBV11-2
j_gene: TRBJ1-3
d_gene: -
abundance: -
CDR3aa: CASRKPGQAGNTIYF
CDR3nt: TGTGCCAGCAGGAAGCCAGGGCAAGCTGGAAACACCATATATTTT

v_gene: TRBV7-2
j_gene: TRBJ2-3
d_gene: TRBD2
abundance: -
CDR3aa: CASSLAEGLAGWRSDTQYF
CDR3nt: TGTGCCAGCAGCTTAGCGGAGGGACTAGCGGGCTGGCGGTCAGATACGCAGTATTTT

v_gene: TRBV6-1
j_gene: TRBJ2-1
d_gene: -
abundance: -
CDR3aa: CASSEFETEQFF
CDR3nt: TGTGCCAGCAGTGAATTCGAGACGGAGCAGTTCTTC

v_gene: TRBV11-1
j_gene: TRBJ2-7
d_gene: -
abundance: -
CDR3aa: CASSLATGYEQYF
CDR3nt: TGTGCCAGCAGCTTAGCGACTGGCTACGAGCAGTACTTC

v_gene: TRBV4-1
j_gene: TRBJ2-7
d_gene: -
abundance: -
CDR3aa: CASSSQLYYEQYF
CDR3nt: TGCGCCAGCAGCTCACAGCTCTACTACGAGCAGTACTTC

v_gene: TRBV28
j_gene: TRBJ2-3
d_gene: TRBD2
abundance: -
CDR3aa: CASSLGTSGTDTQYF
CDR3nt: TGTGCCAGCAGTTTAGGGACTAGCGGCACAGATACGCAGTATTTT

v_gene: TRBV6-1
j_gene: TRBJ1-5
d_gene: -
abundance: -
CDR3aa: CASSDPPGGQPQHF
CDR3nt: TGTGCCAGCAGTGACCCCCCAGGCGGTCAGCCCCAGCATTTT

v_gene: TRBV9
j_gene: TRBJ2-4
d_gene: -
abundance: -
CDR3aa: CASATGRAVDIQYF
CDR3nt: TGTGCCAGCGCTACAGGACGGGCGGTAGACATTCAGTACTTC

v_gene: TRBV7-8
j_gene: TRBJ2-7
d_gene: -
abundance: -
CDR3aa: CASSLMFQDEQYF
CDR3nt: TGTGCCAGCAGCTTAATGTTTCAGGACGAGCAGTACTTC

v_gene: TRBV13
j_gene: TRBJ2-7
d_gene: -
abundance: -
CDR3aa: CASSPATLKEQYF
CDR3nt: TGTGCCAGCAGCCCCGCGACTTTAAAAGAGCAGTACTTC

v_gene: TRBV27
j_gene: TRBJ1-1
d_gene: -
abundance: -
CDR3aa: CASMGETEAFF
CDR3nt: TGTGCCAGCATGGGGGAAACTGAAGCTTTCTTT

v_gene: TRBV5-4
j_gene: TRBJ2-7
d_gene: TRBD2
abundance: -
CDR3aa: CASSLAGGQINEQYF
CDR3nt: TGTGCCAGCAGCTTGGCGGGGGGGCAGATCAACGAGCAGTACTTC

v_gene: TRBV15
j_gene: TRBJ2-5
d_gene: -
abundance: -
CDR3aa: CATSRGPETETQYF
CDR3nt: TGTGCCACCAGCAGAGGACCTGAGACGGAGACCCAGTACTTC

v_gene: TRBV4-3
j_gene: TRBJ1-1
d_gene: -
abundance: once
CDR3aa: CASSQDTGLLDTEAFF
CDR3nt: TGCGCCAGCAGCCAAGATACTGGACTTTTAGACACTGAAGCTTTCTTT

v_gene: TRBV27
j_gene: TRBJ2-7
d_gene: -
abundance: -
CDR3aa: CASSLSTGPTYEQYF
CDR3nt: TGTGCCAGCAGTTTATCAACAGGGCCCACCTACGAGCAGTACTTC

v_gene: TRBV19
j_gene: TRBJ1-4
d_gene: TRBD1
abundance: -
CDR3aa: CASTRTGHNDEKLFF
CDR3nt: TGTGCCAGTACCCGGACAGGACATAACGATGAAAAACTGTTTTTT

v_gene: TRBV4-2
j_gene: TRBJ2-1
d_gene: -
abundance: -
CDR3aa: CASSQSRDFYNEQFF
CDR3nt: TGTGCCAGCAGCCAGTCCCGGGACTTCTACAATGAGCAGTTCTTC

v_gene: TRBV27
j_gene: TRBJ1-3
d_gene: -
abundance: -
CDR3aa: CASIAGNTIYF
CDR3nt: TGTGCCAGCATTGCGGGAAACACCATATATTTT

v_gene: TRBV7-6
j_gene: TRBJ2-5
d_gene: -
abundance: -
CDR3aa: CASSLEAGSETQYF
CDR3nt: TGTGCCAGCAGCTTAGAGGCAGGATCAGAGACCCAGTACTTC

v_gene: TRBV6-1
j_gene: TRBJ2-2
d_gene: TRBD1
abundance: -
CDR3aa: CASKDLTGGNGELFF
CDR3nt: TGTGCCAGCAAGGACCTCACAGGGGGCAACGGGGAGCTGTTTTTT

v_gene: TRBV4-3
j_gene: TRBJ1-4
d_gene: -
abundance: -
CDR3aa: CASSQVAVGEEKLFF
CDR3nt: TGCGCCAGCAGCCAAGTCGCAGTCGGGGAAGAAAAACTGTTTTTT

v_gene: TRBV6-1
j_gene: TRBJ1-2
d_gene: TRBD1
abundance: -
CDR3aa: CASSEGTGWDYGYTF
CDR3nt: TGTGCCAGCAGTGAAGGGACAGGGTGGGACTATGGCTACACCTTC

v_gene: TRBV19
j_gene: TRBJ1-1
d_gene: -
abundance: -
CDR3aa: CASSTLLEGMNTEAFF
CDR3nt: TGTGCCAGTAGTACTCTCCTTGAGGGGATGAACACTGAAGCTTTCTTT

v_gene: TRBV7-7
j_gene: TRBJ2-2
d_gene: -
abundance: -
CDR3aa: CASSPGRTGELFF
CDR3nt: TGTGCTAGCAGTCCAGGCCGCACCGGGGAGCTGTTTTTT

v_gene: TRBV4-1
j_gene: TRBJ2-5
d_gene: -
abundance: -
CDR3aa: CASSQRQGFGETQYF
CDR3nt: TGCGCCAGCAGCCAAAGGCAGGGTTTCGGGGAGACCCAGTACTTC

v_gene: TRBV4-3
j_gene: TRBJ2-7
d_gene: TRBD1
abundance: -
CDR3aa: CASSQDVSGTAYEQYF
CDR3nt: TGCGCCAGCAGCCAAGATGTCTCAGGGACAGCCTACGAGCAGTACTTC

v_gene: TRBV13
j_gene: TRBJ1-2
d_gene: -
abundance: -
CDR3aa: CASSEQRTVPNYGYTF
CDR3nt: TGTGCCAGCAGCGAGCAACGGACAGTTCCGAACTATGGCTACACCTTC

v_gene: TRBV19
j_gene: TRBJ2-1
d_gene: -
abundance: -
CDR3aa: CASSIGGTLNEQFF
CDR3nt: TGTGCCAGTAGTATCGGAGGGACACTCAATGAGCAGTTCTTC

v_gene: TRBV6-5
j_gene: TRBJ1-1
d_gene: -
abundance: -
CDR3aa: CASSYAGLNTEAFF
CDR3nt: TGTGCCAGCAGTTACGCCGGGTTGAACACTGAAGCTTTCTTT

v_gene: TRBV9
j_gene: TRBJ2-1
d_gene: -
abundance: -
CDR3aa: CASSVTGAERFF
CDR3nt: TGTGCCAGCAGCGTAACGGGGGCCGAGAGGTTCTTC

v_gene: TRBV5-8
j_gene: TRBJ1-5
d_gene: -
abundance: -
CDR3aa: CASSWGRANQPQHF
CDR3nt: TGTGCCAGCAGCTGGGGCAGGGCCAATCAGCCCCAGCATTTT

v_gene: TRBV6-5
j_gene: TRBJ2-3
d_gene: TRBD2
abundance: -
CDR3aa: CASSLGLAGADTQYF
CDR3nt: TGTGCCAGCAGTCTCGGACTAGCGGGGGCAGATACGCAGTATTTT

v_gene: TRBV10-2
j_gene: TRBJ2-1
d_gene: TRBD2
abundance: -
CDR3aa: CASTFGLAGSDEQFF
CDR3nt: TGCGCCAGCACCTTTGGACTAGCGGGTTCGGATGAGCAGTTCTTC

v_gene: TRBV6-5
j_gene: TRBJ2-2
d_gene: -
abundance: -
CDR3aa: CASSYSGREGTGELFF
CDR3nt: TGTGCCAGCAGTTACTCCGGCAGGGAAGGCACCGGGGAGCTGTTTTTT

v_gene: TRBV7-2
j_gene: TRBJ2-7
d_gene: -
abundance: -
CDR3aa: CASSLSPGAGFTYEQYF
CDR3nt: TGTGCCAGCAGCTTATCCCCGGGGGCGGGGTTCACCTACGAGCAGTACTTC

v_gene: TRBV9
j_gene: TRBJ2-1
d_gene: TRBD2
abundance: -
CDR3aa: CASSASGTYNEQFF
CDR3nt: TGTGCCAGCAGCGCTAGCGGGACTTACAATGAGCAGTTCTTC

v_gene: TRBV7-6
j_gene: TRBJ2-3
d_gene: -
abundance: -
CDR3aa: CASSFSGTDTQYF
CDR3nt: TGTGCCAGCAGCTTTTCGGGGACAGATACGCAGTATTTT

v_gene: TRBV19
j_gene: TRBJ1-3
d_gene: TRBD1
abundance: -
CDR3aa: CATGGQGFGNTIYF
CDR3nt: TGTGCCACAGGGGGACAGGGCTTTGGAAACACCATATATTTT

v_gene: TRBV7-6
j_gene: TRBJ2-2
d_gene: TRBD1
abundance: -
CDR3aa: CASSPRDRVVGHGELFF
CDR3nt: TGTGCCAGCAGCCCCCGGGACAGGGTGGTGGGACACGGGGAGCTGTTTTTT